This T cell receptor (beta chain) was sequenced for a study of response to subunit inactivated influenza vaccine. TCRdb redid the calling of the RT-PCR reads with MiXCR, one entry per CDR3 protein. The sample carries hundreds of thousands of distinct CDR3 sequences, approximately 14% recorded once. For this clonotype: Its matching antigen is unknown.

V was trimmed by 3 bases and J by 2 bases, leaving 13 bases between them. The CDR3 totals 14 residues. Per the germline V gene, CDR1 is DFQATT and CDR2 is SNEGSKA (reference sequence). Points from the study as a whole: Authors proposed each seasonal influenza vaccination draws in few new T cells.

Specimen: PBMCs from blood, collected 11 to 12 days after vaccination. The chain carries TRBV20-1 and TRBJ2-5; tentatively, D is TRBD2 (5 bases). The receptor comes from a man aged 50-59 years who received an inactivated influenza vaccine. CDR3 in DNA: TGCAGTGCTAGTTCGGAGGTAATTCAAGAGACCCAGTACTTC. This encodes CSASSEVIQETQYF.